Listed here are 15 T cell receptor beta chains from one sample, sequenced in a study of shared clonotypes between healthy human individuals. Some clones are missing from TCRdb's copy, which holds only in-frame ones; the method was immunoSEQ multiplex PCR. The sample includes roughly 510,000 clones, about 79% of them seen just once. The sequencing sample was made of PBMCs. These receptors came from a woman in her forties in good health. Some clones in this sample may be carry-over from other donors' samples.

V gene TRBV7-6 combines with J gene TRBJ2-1; tentative D call: TRBD2 (5 bases). V dropped 5 bases and J dropped 4 bases, with 15 bases sitting between them. The CDR3 is made up of 15 amino acids. The germline gives CDR1 SGHVS, CDR2 FNYEAQ. Here the CDR3 DNA reads TGTGCCAGCAGCCAGAGGGCTAGCAGTTACAATGAGCAGTTCTTC. This translates into CASSQRASSYNEQFF.

This clone has only one observation. The chain recombines TRBV5-6 with TRBJ2-5, with D unresolved. The CDR3 is 14 amino acids. The germline V and J ends were trimmed by 1 base and 4 bases, with 11 bases remaining between them. Germline-derived CDR1 and CDR2 are SGHDT and YYEEEE. CDR3: CASSLSGVGETQYF. The CDR3 DNA reads as TGTGCCAGCAGCTTGAGTGGGGTTGGAGAGACCCAGTACTTC.

The genes are TRBV4-3 and TRBJ2-7; 16 bases agree with TRBD2. Germline values: CDR1 LGHNA, CDR2 YSLEER. The CDR3 runs to 19 residues. With 4 bases clipped from V and 6 bases from J, the junction kept 15 bases outside the gene matches. The CDR3 DNA reads TGCGCCAGCAGCCGTAAGGGACAGGGACTAGCGGGAGGGCCTTCCGAGCAGTACTTC. Translating gives CASSRKGQGLAGGPSEQYF.

The chain joins TRBV28 to TRBJ1-4, with 10 bases fitting TRBD1. The CDR3 has 16 amino acids. V lost 4 bases to trimming and J lost 3 bases; unmatched junction nucleotides: 5. Germline values: CDR1 MDHEN, CDR2 SYDVKM. CDR3 loop: CASSSRQGAANEKLFF. CDR3 nucleotide sequence: TGTGCCAGCAGTTCGAGACAGGGGGCAGCTAATGAAAAACTGTTTTTT.

J is TRBJ2-1 and V is TRBV29-1, with TRBD2 as a possible D gene (6 bases). Germline V gives CDR1 SQVTM, CDR2 ANQGSEA. This CDR3 contains 12 residues. The V end lost 3 bases, the J end lost 10 bases, and 13 bases lay between the germline ends. The CDR3 nucleotides read TGCAGCGTTGAGGGGGACTTATGGGAGCAGTTCTTC. Its translation is CSVEGDLWEQFF.

This clone has more than one count but fewer than ten. The chain's CDR3 is CASSKSGTANTGELFF. The CDR3 nucleotides are TGTGCCAGCAGTAAGTCAGGAACAGCGAACACCGGGGAGCTGTTTTTT. V is TRBV27 and J is TRBJ2-2; D is unclear. The CDR3 is 16 residues long. With 5 bases removed from V and 0 bases from J, the gap between germline ends came to 13 bases. Germline CDR1 MNHEY, CDR2 SMNVEV (reference sequence).

This clone turned up a few times. The chain has TRBV18 and TRBJ2-1; a possible D gene is TRBD2 (5 bases). Deletions cut 4 bases from V and 3 bases from J, with 13 bases between. The germline V gene encodes CDR1 KGHSH and CDR2 LQKENI. The CDR3 spans 15 residues. The CDR3: CASSRRDKGYNEQFF. As DNA, the CDR3 is TGTGCCAGCTCACGACGGGATAAAGGCTACAATGAGCAGTTCTTC.

The CDR3 region is CASSPGAVWAEKLFF. In nucleotides, the CDR3 is TGTGCCAGTAGTCCCGGGGCCGTCTGGGCTGAAAAACTGTTTTTT. The genes are TRBV19 and TRBJ1-4; a weak D match, TRBD1 (5 bases). This CDR3 comprises 15 residues. The V and J ends lost 5 bases and 7 bases respectively, with 17 bases between them. CDR1 and CDR2 from the germline V gene are LNHDA and SQIVND (reference sequence).

V is TRBV6-1 and J is TRBJ1-1; D is perhaps TRBD1 (5 bases). This CDR3 comprises 15 residues. Trimming removed 11 bases at V and 0 bases at J, with 19 bases between. The V gene's germline CDR1 is MNHNS and CDR2 SASEGT. The CDR3 region is CASKPGGKMNTEAFF. DNA of the CDR3: TGTGCCTCGAAACCGGGGGGAAAAATGAACACTGAAGCTTTCTTT.

The V call is TRBV5-4, the J call TRBJ1-2; D gene unclear. Trimming left V 0 bases short and J 4 bases short, with 7 bases between. Germline lookup yields CDR1 SGHNT and CDR2 YYREEE (reference sequence). This CDR3 has 13 residues. CDR3 sequence (DNA): TGTGCCAGCAGCTTGGACCAGAGCTATGGCTACACCTTC. Translating gives CASSLDQSYGYTF.

Only one count was recorded for this clone. This chain connects TRBV30 to TRBJ1-4; D is unresolved. The CDR3 has 12 residues. The ends were cut back, 5 bases at V and 14 bases at J, with 18 bases in the middle. Germline V lookup: CDR1 GTSNPN, CDR2 SVGIG (reference sequence). The CDR3 nucleotides are TGTGCCTGGGGCATAACCTACTCGGGGCTGTTTTTT. Protein product: CAWGITYSGLFF.

The J gene is TRBJ2-1, the V gene TRBV18, with 10 bases lining up with TRBD2. The CDR3 has 16 amino acids. Germline-derived CDR1 and CDR2 are KGHSH and LQKENI. J lost 2 bases, V lost 5 bases, and 6 bases had no gene match. CDR3 loop: CASSSRTSGTYNEQFF. CDR3 nucleotides: TGTGCCAGCTCATCTCGGACTAGCGGCACCTACAATGAGCAGTTCTTC.

This clone has just one count. V is TRBV12-5 and J is TRBJ2-3; 7 positions match TRBD1. V gave up 5 bases and J gave up 4 bases; unmatched junction bases: 6. Germline V gene sequence: CDR1 LGHNT, CDR2 FRNRAP. This CDR3 contains 14 residues. The CDR3 region is CASGPGTASDTQYF. In DNA, the CDR3 is TGTGCTAGTGGTCCCGGGACAGCATCAGATACGCAGTATTTT.

The V gene is TRBV6-1, the J gene TRBJ1-5; 9 positions match TRBD1. Per germline, CDR1 MNHNS and CDR2 SASEGT. This CDR3 region has 16 residues. V shed 2 bases and J 5 bases; nucleotides not matched to a gene: 7. The CDR3 bases are TGTGCCAGCAGTGAACTATCAGGGACAGGGTATCAGCCCCAGCATTTT. The encoded protein is CASSELSGTGYQPQHF.

The J gene is TRBJ1-2, the V gene TRBV29-1; D possibly corresponds to TRBD1 (6 bases). The CDR3 totals 14 residues. The germline V gene encodes CDR1 SQVTM and CDR2 ANQGSEA. Deletions cut 5 bases from V and 3 bases from J, with 16 bases between. CDR3 amino acids: CSVFIRGLDYGYTF. CDR3 DNA: TGCAGCGTTTTCATCCGGGGGCTAGACTATGGCTACACCTTC.